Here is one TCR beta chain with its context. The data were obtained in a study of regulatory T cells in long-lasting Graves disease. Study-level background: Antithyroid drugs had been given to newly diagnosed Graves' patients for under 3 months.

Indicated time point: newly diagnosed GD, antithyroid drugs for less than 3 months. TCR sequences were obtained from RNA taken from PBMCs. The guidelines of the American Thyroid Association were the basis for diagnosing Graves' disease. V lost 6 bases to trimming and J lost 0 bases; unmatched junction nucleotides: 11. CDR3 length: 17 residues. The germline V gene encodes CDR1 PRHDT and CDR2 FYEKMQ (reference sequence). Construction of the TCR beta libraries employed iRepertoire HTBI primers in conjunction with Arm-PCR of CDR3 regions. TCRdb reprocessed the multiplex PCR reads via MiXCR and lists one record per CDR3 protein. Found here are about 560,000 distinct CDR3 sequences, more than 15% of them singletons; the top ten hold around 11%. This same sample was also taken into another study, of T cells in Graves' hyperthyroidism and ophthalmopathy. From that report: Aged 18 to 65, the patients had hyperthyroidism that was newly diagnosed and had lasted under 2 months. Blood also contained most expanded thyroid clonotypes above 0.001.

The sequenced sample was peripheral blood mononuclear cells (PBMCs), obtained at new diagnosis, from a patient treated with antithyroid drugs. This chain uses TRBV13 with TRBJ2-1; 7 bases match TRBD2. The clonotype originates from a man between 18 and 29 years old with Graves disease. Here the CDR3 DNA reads TGTGCCAGCAGTTATCTAGCGGTCACGAGCTCCTACAATGAGCAGTTCTTC. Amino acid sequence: CASSYLAVTSSYNEQFF.